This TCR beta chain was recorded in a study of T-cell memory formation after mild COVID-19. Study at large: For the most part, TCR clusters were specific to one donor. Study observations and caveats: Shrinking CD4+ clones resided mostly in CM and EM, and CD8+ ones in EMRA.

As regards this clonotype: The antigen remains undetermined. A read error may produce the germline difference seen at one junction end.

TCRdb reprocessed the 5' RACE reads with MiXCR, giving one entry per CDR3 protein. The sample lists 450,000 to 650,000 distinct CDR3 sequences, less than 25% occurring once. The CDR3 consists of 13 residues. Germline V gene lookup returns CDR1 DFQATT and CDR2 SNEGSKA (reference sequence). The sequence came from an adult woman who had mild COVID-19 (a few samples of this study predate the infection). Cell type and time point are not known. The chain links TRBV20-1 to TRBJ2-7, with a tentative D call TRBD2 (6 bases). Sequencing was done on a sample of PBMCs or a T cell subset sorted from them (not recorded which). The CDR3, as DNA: TGCAGTGCGAGAGCGGAGGGCCTTTACGAGCAGTACTTC. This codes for CSARAEGLYEQYF.